This T cell receptor beta chain was profiled in a study of cytomegalovirus exposure and HLA in healthy donors. Comment on this clone: Its antigen is as yet unknown. Other DNA sequences in this sample translate to the same CDR3.

The PCR ran on 60 Vbeta and 13 Jbeta primers. Profiled with immunoSEQ multiplex PCR; TCRdb holds only in-frame clones, not every one. The table has around 110,000 clones, roughly 73% seen once; the top ten hold 2% to 2.5%. The germline V gene encodes CDR1 SEHNR and CDR2 FQNEAQ (reference sequence). This CDR3 contains 14 residues. Trimming took 5 bases from V and 3 from J, leaving 10 bases between them. Findings and caveats of the study: Sequencing probably produced one cluster of sequence variants that were highly shared.

The clonotype originates from a man aged 35 to 55 in good health and CMV-seronegative. The V call is TRBV7-9, the J call TRBJ1-4; no definite D call. Sequences were obtained from PBMCs. CDR3 sequence reads: CASSPGRSNEKLFF. The CDR3, as DNA: TGTGCCAGCAGCCCAGGTCGTTCTAATGAAAAACTGTTTTTT.